This TCR beta chain was identified during a study of identical twins. Template switching (which added a universal primer site) was used, and cDNA carried unique molecular identifiers. MiXCR was run by TCRdb on the 5' RACE reads, yielding one entry per CDR3 protein. Here the sample spans about 100,000 distinct CDR3 sequences, 5.9% being singletons. The CDR3 contains 14 residues. Germline CDR1 and CDR2: SGHRS and YFSETQ. The V gene end was trimmed by 4 bases and the J gene end by 0 bases; junction bases not matched to a gene: 4. Many counts were recorded for this clonotype. Specimen: memory T cells sorted from blood. The chain carries TRBV5-1 and TRBJ2-7; 7 nucleotides match TRBD1. The sequence was collected from a woman aged 45-65 years in good health. The CDR3 loop is CASSNGQVSYEQYF. DNA for the CDR3: TGCGCCAGCAGCAACGGACAGGTCTCCTACGAGCAGTACTTC.